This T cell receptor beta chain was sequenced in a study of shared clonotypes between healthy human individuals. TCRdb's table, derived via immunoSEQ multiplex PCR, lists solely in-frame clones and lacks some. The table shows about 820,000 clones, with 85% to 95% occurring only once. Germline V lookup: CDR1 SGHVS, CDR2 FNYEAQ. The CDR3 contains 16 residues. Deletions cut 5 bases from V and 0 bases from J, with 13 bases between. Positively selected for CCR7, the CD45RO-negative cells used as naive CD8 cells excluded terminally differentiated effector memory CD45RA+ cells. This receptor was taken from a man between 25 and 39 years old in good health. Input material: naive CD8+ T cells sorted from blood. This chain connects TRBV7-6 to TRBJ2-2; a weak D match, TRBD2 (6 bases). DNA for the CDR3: TGTGCCAGCAGCACGTGGGGGGAATCGAACACCGGGGAGCTGTTTTTT. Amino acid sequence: CASSTWGESNTGELFF. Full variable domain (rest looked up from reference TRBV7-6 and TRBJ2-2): GAGVSQSPRYKVTKRGQDVALRCDPISGHVSLYWYRQALGQGPEFLTYFNYEAQQDKSGLPNDRFSAERPEGSISTLTIQRTEQRDSAMYRCASSTWGESNTGELFFGEGSRLTVL.